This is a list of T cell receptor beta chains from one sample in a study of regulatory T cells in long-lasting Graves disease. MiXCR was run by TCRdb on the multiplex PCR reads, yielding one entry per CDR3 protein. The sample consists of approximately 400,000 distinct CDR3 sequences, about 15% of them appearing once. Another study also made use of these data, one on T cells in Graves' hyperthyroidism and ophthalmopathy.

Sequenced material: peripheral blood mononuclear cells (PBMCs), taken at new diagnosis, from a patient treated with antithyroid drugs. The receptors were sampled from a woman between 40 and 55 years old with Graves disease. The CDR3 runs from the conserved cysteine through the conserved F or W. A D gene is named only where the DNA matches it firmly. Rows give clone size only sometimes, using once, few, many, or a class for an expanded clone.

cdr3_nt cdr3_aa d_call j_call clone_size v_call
TGTGCCAGCAGGGGACAGGGAACTTACAATGAGCAGTTCTTC CASRGQGTYNEQFF TRBD1 TRBJ2-1 many TRBV28
TGTGCCACCAGTGATCAGACAAAGGATACGCAGTATTTT CATSDQTKDTQYF . TRBJ2-3 few TRBV24-1
TGTGCCAGTAACTTCTGGACTAGGGACAATGAGCAGTTCTTC CASNFWTRDNEQFF TRBD2 TRBJ2-1 . TRBV19
TGCGCCAGCAGCCAAGACAGCCAAATAGTAGTGGACGGTGAGCAGTTCTTC CASSQDSQIVVDGEQFF . TRBJ2-1 once TRBV4-3
TGTGCCAGCAGCCCGGTAGCGGGAGCCTACAATGAGCAGTTCTTC CASSPVAGAYNEQFF TRBD2 TRBJ2-1 many TRBV7-2
TGTGCCAGCAGTTACTCATATAGCGGGAGGGCCTCCTACGAGCAGTACTTC CASSYSYSGRASYEQYF TRBD2 TRBJ2-7 . TRBV6-9
TGTGCCAGCAGTTTTAAAAGGTTGGGCACTAGCGGGAGTTCCTACGAGCAGTACTTC CASSFKRLGTSGSSYEQYF TRBD2 TRBJ2-7 many TRBV12-3/TRBV12-4
TGTGCCAGCTCACCATATCAGACTGGGGACACCGGGGAGCTGTTTTTT CASSPYQTGDTGELFF . TRBJ2-2 many TRBV18
TGTGCCAGCAGCGCCCCCGGGACACACTATGGCTACACCTTC CASSAPGTHYGYTF . TRBJ1-2 many TRBV9
TGTGCCAGCAGCTTAAAGGCACACCAAGAGACCCAGTACTTC CASSLKAHQETQYF . TRBJ2-5 many TRBV11-2
TGTGCCAGCAGTCCAGGTTACAGGGGGCACCTTGGCGAGCAGTACTTC CASSPGYRGHLGEQYF TRBD1 TRBJ2-7 many TRBV12-3/TRBV12-4
TGTGCCAGCAGCCCCCCGGGGGGCGTGAATGAAAAACTGTTTTTT CASSPPGGVNEKLFF . TRBJ1-4 many TRBV28
TGTGCCAGCAGTTTTAGTATGATTCCTCGTGGCTACACCTTC CASSFSMIPRGYTF . TRBJ1-2 many TRBV12-3/TRBV12-4
TGTGCCAGCAGGGGACAGGGGGCCCGTCCCTACGAGCAGTACTTC CASRGQGARPYEQYF TRBD1 TRBJ2-7 many TRBV12-3/TRBV12-4
TGCAGCGTTGAAGGACAATTTGGCAGGGCGACCTACGAGCAGTACTTC CSVEGQFGRATYEQYF . TRBJ2-7 many TRBV29-1
TGTGCCAGCAGCTTAGTGGGCAGGGGGCGTTACGAGCAGTACTTC CASSLVGRGRYEQYF TRBD1 TRBJ2-7 many TRBV11-2
TGTGCCACCAGTGATCAGAGAAAGGGAGGAGCGGGACTGAGGAATACGCAGTATTTT CATSDQRKGGAGLRNTQYF TRBD2 TRBJ2-3 many TRBV24-1
TGTGCCACCGCCACAGGGTCGGGTCTTGAAAAACTGTTTTTT CATATGSGLEKLFF . TRBJ1-4 . TRBV28
TGTGCCAGCAGCCTCCTCCGACAGTATGGCTACACCTTC CASSLLRQYGYTF . TRBJ1-2 many TRBV6-1
TGTGCCAGCAACGGACAGGGGTCCTACGAGCAGTACTTC CASNGQGSYEQYF TRBD1 TRBJ2-7 many TRBV2
TGCAGTATTCTGTCCTACAATGAGCAGTTCTTC CSILSYNEQFF . TRBJ2-1 many TRBV20-1
TGTGCCAGCAGATGGTCAGGGGTTTCGAGAGGGGCCAACGTCCTGACTTTC CASRWSGVSRGANVLTF . TRBJ2-6 many TRBV28
TGCGCCAGCAGCCATGTTAGGGGAGCAACTAATGAAAAACTGTTTTTT CASSHVRGATNEKLFF . TRBJ1-4 many TRBV4-1
TGTGCCAGCAGTTTATGGGGTCTCGGGGATGAGCAGTTCTTC CASSLWGLGDEQFF . TRBJ2-1 few TRBV28
TGTGCCAGCAGTTTATTCAGGGACGGCCATCAGCCCCAGCATTTT CASSLFRDGHQPQHF . TRBJ1-5 many TRBV28
TGTGCCAGCAGCCCTCCGGACAGAGAGCAGTACTTC CASSPPDREQYF . TRBJ2-7 many TRBV6-1
TGTGCCAGCAGCGTAGATTTCGGGGGAGTAGGCGAGCAGTACTTC CASSVDFGGVGEQYF . TRBJ2-7 many TRBV9
TGTGCCAGCAGTTTATATTCCCACGCAGATACGCAGTATTTT CASSLYSHADTQYF . TRBJ2-3 . TRBV27
TGTGCCAGCATGGGGACCGAGTACAATGAGCAGTTCTTC CASMGTEYNEQFF . TRBJ2-1 many TRBV12-3/TRBV12-4
TGTGCCACCCGACTCGTCCTAGCGGGAGCCTACGAGCAGTACTTC CATRLVLAGAYEQYF TRBD2 TRBJ2-7 many TRBV6-1
TGCAGTGCTAGAGATACGGTCGGGATCCAAGAGACCCAGTACTTC CSARDTVGIQETQYF . TRBJ2-5 many TRBV20-1
TGTGCCAGCAGTTTATGGGACCCGGACAGGGTGGAAGAGACCCAGTACTTC CASSLWDPDRVEETQYF TRBD1 TRBJ2-5 many TRBV28
TGTGCCAGTAGTATGAGAGAGGGGGCTCCGTCTGGAAACACCATATATTTT CASSMREGAPSGNTIYF TRBD1 TRBJ1-3 . TRBV19
TGTGCCAGCAGCCCAACAGGGGATGGCACAGATACGCAGTATTTT CASSPTGDGTDTQYF TRBD1 TRBJ2-3 many TRBV7-8
TGTGCCAGCCTAGCTGGGGACTATAGCAATCAGCCCCAGCATTTT CASLAGDYSNQPQHF . TRBJ1-5 many TRBV6-1
TGCAGTGCTAGAGATCGAAGGGGCTATGAGACCCAGTACTTC CSARDRRGYETQYF . TRBJ2-5 many TRBV20-1
TGTGCCAGCAGTTCGCCCTCTGGACAGGGGAACTACGAGCAGTACTTC CASSSPSGQGNYEQYF TRBD1 TRBJ2-7 many TRBV28
TGCAGTGCTACCGAGGCCGCTAACTATGGCTACACCTTC CSATEAANYGYTF . TRBJ1-2 many TRBV20-1
TGTGCCAGCAGTGACAGCGCGACAAGCGGGGAGACCCAGTACTTC CASSDSATSGETQYF . TRBJ2-5 many TRBV2
TGTGCCAGCAAGGGGCAGGGGTACACCGGGGAGCTGTTTTTT CASKGQGYTGELFF . TRBJ2-2 many TRBV12-3/TRBV12-4
TGTGCCAGCAATACCGGGACAGGGGCCACAGATACGCAGTATTTT CASNTGTGATDTQYF TRBD1 TRBJ2-3 . TRBV6-1
TGCGCCAGCAGCCAAGGACTAGGACAAGCTGAGGCCCAGTACTTC CASSQGLGQAEAQYF . TRBJ2-5 . TRBV4-1
TGTGCCAGTAGCGCGGGAGGTGCCTACGAGCAGTACTTC CASSAGGAYEQYF TRBD2 TRBJ2-7 few TRBV19
TGCAGTGCTAGAGAGCGGTGGCGCGGAAACATTCAGTACTTC CSARERWRGNIQYF . TRBJ2-4 few TRBV20-1
TGTGCCAGCAGCGGGCCCGTGGAGACCCAGTACTTC CASSGPVETQYF . TRBJ2-5 . TRBV12-3/TRBV12-4
TGTGCCAGCAGGCCTACAGGGGGTGGTGAAAAACTGTTTTTT CASRPTGGGEKLFF TRBD1 TRBJ1-4 many TRBV12-3/TRBV12-4
TGTGCCAGCAGTTCAAGGACTAGCGGCACTAGCACAGATACGCAGTATTTT CASSSRTSGTSTDTQYF TRBD2 TRBJ2-3 . TRBV28
TGCGCCAGCACCATTGGCCGCTCGGACGGGGCCAACGTCCTGACTTTC CASTIGRSDGANVLTF . TRBJ2-6 . TRBV5-1
TGTGCCAGCAGCTTAGGAGGTGGTATGCCTGAAGCTTTCTTT CASSLGGGMPEAFF . TRBJ1-1 many TRBV7-9
TGTGCCAGCAGCCAGGTCCCAGTTACCTACGAGCAGTACTTC CASSQVPVTYEQYF . TRBJ2-7 few TRBV28